This TCR beta chain was observed in a study of CXCR3-negative and CXCR3-positive naive CD8 T cells. Study conclusions and caveats: Hydrophobicity of TRB CDR3s was greater in CXCR3-positive naive cells than in CXCR3-negative naive cells.

The CDR3 extends over 14 amino acids. CDR1 is SEHNR, CDR2 FQNEAQ, per germline (reference sequence). UMI-labeled 5' RACE yielded the TRB cDNA libraries. After re-calling the 5' RACE reads, TCRdb lists one entry per CDR3 protein, DNA absent. Its table records tens of thousands of distinct CDR3 sequences. In regard to this clonotype: Its antigen is still unknown.

The sequence was collected from a human donor in good health. Some clones in this sample may be carry-over from other donors' samples. Sequencing was carried out using naive CXCR3+ CD8+ T cells from blood. Documented subset: CD45RO-CCR7+CD27+CD95- naive CD8+ T cells expressing CXCR3 (TNR3+). This chain connects TRBV7-9 to TRBJ2-7; TCRdb returns TRBD1, unconfirmable since there is no DNA. CDR3 region: CASSSRDRAYEQYF.